This T cell receptor beta chain was recovered during a study of shared clonotypes between healthy human individuals. V shed 0 bases, J shed 6 bases, and the junction held 9 bases outside the gene matches. CDR1 is SGHNT and CDR2 is YYREEE in the germline V gene (reference sequence). The CDR3 is made up of 16 amino acids. This clone came up a few times. The antigen is unknown. Genomic DNA (from each subset) was split evenly across several immunoSEQ plates. Source study methods: Because ImmunoSEQ provided only junction sequences with no quality scores, the filtering differed. Profiled with immunoSEQ multiplex PCR; TCRdb holds only in-frame clones, not every one. D and trimming were read from the DNA, whereas the V and J calls and clone size are those reported in that table. The sample yields approximately 1,000,000 clones, about four fifths seen once. Whole-study findings and limits: Sampling was confined to blood; repertoires within tissues likely differ. Across a handful of donors, naive CD4 shared approximately 4.5%, naive CD8 over 3%, memory CD4 2.3%, memory CD8 0.35% to 0.5%.

What was sequenced was memory CD4+ T cells from PBMCs. The subset is: CD45RA-negative fraction. This TCR derives from a man aged 18 to 30 in good health. Some clones in this sample may be carry-over from other donors' samples. This chain uses TRBV5-4 with TRBJ1-1; 9 bases match TRBD1. The CDR3 protein is CASSLGVTGGRAEAFF. Here the CDR3 DNA reads TGTGCCAGCAGCTTGGGGGTTACAGGGGGCAGGGCTGAAGCTTTCTTT. Looking up the rest from reference TRBV5-4 and TRBJ1-1 gives the full variable domain: ETGVTQSPTHLIKTRGQQVTLRCSSQSGHNTVSWYQQALGQGPQFIFQYYREEENGRGNFPPRFSGLQFPNYSSELNVNALELDDSALYLCASSLGVTGGRAEAFFGQGTRLTVV.